These T cell receptor beta chains were read from a single sample in a study of cytomegalovirus exposure and HLA in healthy donors. The assay was immunoSEQ multiplex PCR, and TCRdb's table has in-frame clones only and misses some. The data contain about 110,000 clones, less than 90% of them singletons. The sample taken for sequencing was PBMCs. Source of these receptors: a woman aged 18-29 years in good health and CMV-seropositive. CDR3s include the opening cysteine and the closing phenylalanine or tryptophan. A D gene is named only where the DNA matches it firmly. Rows may omit the clone size; those that give it use once, few, many or a size class.

d_call: TRBD2; v_call: TRBV9; clone_size: few; j_call: TRBJ2-5; cdr3_nt: TGTGCCAGCAGCGTAGGGTTTGGTAGCGGGGAATCGGAGACCCAGTACTTC; cdr3_aa: CASSVGFGSGESETQYF
d_call: TRBD1; v_call: TRBV28; clone_size: NA; j_call: TRBJ1-5; cdr3_nt: TGTGCCAGCAGTTCCGGACAGGACGTTTATAGCAATCAGCCCCAGCATTTT; cdr3_aa: CASSSGQDVYSNQPQHF
d_call: TRBD1; v_call: TRBV5-6; clone_size: NA; j_call: TRBJ1-5; cdr3_nt: TGTGCCAGCAGCTTGATGGGACAGGGGAATCAGCCCCAGCATTTT; cdr3_aa: CASSLMGQGNQPQHF
d_call: NA; v_call: TRBV7-9; clone_size: NA; j_call: TRBJ1-1; cdr3_nt: TGTGCCAGCAGCTTAGCGGACGGGGACACTGAAGCTTTCTTT; cdr3_aa: CASSLADGDTEAFF
d_call: TRBD1; v_call: TRBV4-1; clone_size: NA; j_call: TRBJ2-2; cdr3_nt: TGCGCCAGCAGCCAAACCCCCGGACAGGTCAGAAACACCGGGGAGCTGTTTTTT; cdr3_aa: CASSQTPGQVRNTGELFF
d_call: NA; v_call: TRBV4-1; clone_size: NA; j_call: TRBJ1-6; cdr3_nt: TGCGCCAGCAGCTACAGCTATAATTCACCCCTCCACTTT; cdr3_aa: CASSYSYNSPLHF
d_call: NA; v_call: TRBV21-1; clone_size: NA; j_call: TRBJ1-4; cdr3_nt: TGTGCCAGCAGCTACCGGGAAAATGAAAAACTGTTTTTT; cdr3_aa: CASSYRENEKLFF
d_call: TRBD1; v_call: TRBV28; clone_size: NA; j_call: TRBJ1-1; cdr3_nt: TGTGCCAGCAGTCCACTACAGGGGACGATGAACACTGAAGCTTTCTTT; cdr3_aa: CASSPLQGTMNTEAFF
d_call: NA; v_call: TRBV6-5; clone_size: NA; j_call: TRBJ2-3; cdr3_nt: TGTGCCAGCAGGGACAGAACAGATACGCAGTATTTT; cdr3_aa: CASRDRTDTQYF
d_call: NA; v_call: TRBV6-5; clone_size: NA; j_call: TRBJ1-1; cdr3_nt: TGTGCCAGCGTCCAGGGGCCGAAGAACACTGAAGCTTTCTTT; cdr3_aa: CASVQGPKNTEAFF
d_call: NA; v_call: TRBV7-9; clone_size: NA; j_call: TRBJ2-7; cdr3_nt: TGTGCCAGCAGCTTTCCCCTCTACGAGCAGTACTTC; cdr3_aa: CASSFPLYEQYF
d_call: TRBD1; v_call: TRBV4-1; clone_size: NA; j_call: TRBJ2-7; cdr3_nt: TGCGCCAGCAGCCTTTGGTCGATGGGACAGGGTTACAACGAGCAGTACTTC; cdr3_aa: CASSLWSMGQGYNEQYF
d_call: TRBD1; v_call: TRBV10-3; clone_size: NA; j_call: TRBJ1-2; cdr3_nt: TGTGCCATCAGTGAGCCGGGGACAGGGGGCCGGGGCTACACCTTC; cdr3_aa: CAISEPGTGGRGYTF
d_call: NA; v_call: TRBV19; clone_size: NA; j_call: TRBJ2-2; cdr3_nt: TGTGCCAGTAGTATTATGAGCCCGGCCGGGGAGCTGTTTTTT; cdr3_aa: CASSIMSPAGELFF
d_call: TRBD2; v_call: TRBV5-6; clone_size: NA; j_call: TRBJ2-2; cdr3_nt: TGTGCCAGCAGCTTGGCGACTAGCGGCGGGGAGCTGTTTTTT; cdr3_aa: CASSLATSGGELFF
d_call: NA; v_call: TRBV21-1; clone_size: NA; j_call: TRBJ1-1; cdr3_nt: TGTGCCAGCAGCACCAGACAGGGGAACACTGAAGCTTTCTTT; cdr3_aa: CASSTRQGNTEAFF
d_call: NA; v_call: TRBV28; clone_size: few; j_call: TRBJ1-2; cdr3_nt: TGTGCCAGCAACAGGGCTAACTATGGCTACACCTTC; cdr3_aa: CASNRANYGYTF
d_call: NA; v_call: TRBV2; clone_size: NA; j_call: TRBJ1-6; cdr3_nt: TGTGCCAGCAGTGAGAGGCCAGTCCCTTCACCCCTCCACTTT; cdr3_aa: CASSERPVPSPLHF